These 28 T cell receptor beta chains share one sample of origin, sequenced in a study of shared T cell receptors in the human thymus. Clones were sequenced by immunoSEQ multiplex PCR, and TCRdb holds only the in-frame ones, with some missing. The sample contains hundreds of thousands of clones, around 87% of which appear only once. Separately, the same data were catalogued under a study of human thymus T cells.

Sequenced: thymocytes. The receptors were gathered from a boy in the first two years of life with a congenital heart defect.

The gene calls are TRBV7-8 and TRBJ1-3, with a weak D call TRBD1 (6 bases). Germline CDR1 is SGHVS and CDR2 is FQNEAQ. The CDR3 covers 16 residues. The germline V and J ends were trimmed by 5 bases and 4 bases, with 18 bases remaining between them. The DNA of the CDR3 is TGTGCCAGCAGCCAGACCCGGGGGGCGATGGGAAACACCATATATTTT. Translating gives CASSQTRGAMGNTIYF.

This chain connects TRBV6-5 to TRBJ2-2; D unclear. The germline V gene has CDR1 MNHEY and CDR2 SVGAGI. The CDR3 length is 15 residues. The V and J ends lost 7 bases and 7 bases respectively, with 19 bases between them. Written as DNA, the CDR3 is TGTGCCAGCACCATGGGCCCCTGGTATAACGGGGAGCTGTTTTTT. This sequence encodes CASTMGPWYNGELFF.

V usage is TRBV7-2 and J usage is TRBJ2-3, with D possibly being TRBD2 (6 bases). Germline V gene sequence: CDR1 SGHTA, CDR2 FQGNSA. The ends were cut back, 1 base at V and 3 bases at J, with 8 bases in the middle. The CDR3 is made up of 14 amino acids. DNA for the CDR3: TGTGCCAGCAGCTTAGTAGCGGAAACAGATACGCAGTATTTT. Its protein product is CASSLVAETDTQYF.

The V and J genes are TRBV7-9 and TRBJ2-7, with 7 nucleotides matching TRBD2. CDR3 size: 17 residues. Germline V gene data show CDR1 as SEHNR and CDR2 as FQNEAQ (reference sequence). V was pared by 5 bases and J by 9 bases, with 22 bases of the junction left unmatched. In nucleotides, the CDR3 is TGTGCCAGCAGCCCCACGTTTACGGGAGGCTGGCATCGAAGGCAGTACTTC. As protein: CASSPTFTGGWHRRQYF.

The rearrangement links TRBV6-6 to TRBJ1-5, with TRBD1 matching 9 bases. Germline V gives CDR1 MNHNY, CDR2 SVGAGI (reference sequence). This CDR3 spans 16 amino acids. Trimming at V came to 0 bases and at J to 6 bases, leaving 6 bases not matched to a gene. DNA for the CDR3: TGTGCCAGCAGTTACTCCGGTGGACAGGGGCGTCAGCCCCAGCATTTT. Translating it yields CASSYSGGQGRQPQHF.

The chain couples TRBV27 to TRBJ1-5, with D possibly TRBD1 on 6 matching bases. The CDR3 sequence is 16 residues long. Germline CDR1 MNHEY, CDR2 SMNVEV (reference sequence). Trimming cost V 3 bases and J 0 bases, with 12 bases left between them. The CDR3 DNA reads TGTGCCAGCAGTTTCCAGGGGCCGTATAGCAATCAGCCCCAGCATTTT. Its protein product is CASSFQGPYSNQPQHF.

This chain joins TRBV2 and TRBJ1-1; no definite D call. The germline V gene encodes CDR1 SNHLY and CDR2 FYNNEI. V was trimmed by 1 base and J by 1 base, leaving 7 bases between them. The CDR3 consists of 14 residues. The CDR3 DNA follows: TGTGCCAGCAGTGAAGGGGCAGCGAACACTGAAGCTTTCTTT. Its protein is CASSEGAANTEAFF.

This rearrangement joins TRBV11-2 to TRBJ2-3; 7 bases align to TRBD1. The CDR3 is made up of 17 amino acids. Germline V gene sequence: CDR1 SGHAT, CDR2 FQNNGV. Unmatched junction bases numbered 6, after V lost 0 bases and J lost 0 bases. This chain's CDR3 is CASSLDRDSLSTDTQYF. The CDR3 nucleotides read TGTGCCAGCAGCTTAGACCGGGACAGCCTTAGCACAGATACGCAGTATTTT.

The chain links TRBV7-3 to TRBJ2-6; 9 bases match TRBD1. V shed 0 bases and J 0 bases; nucleotides not matched to a gene: 9. The CDR3 length is 20 residues. Germline V lookup: CDR1 SGHTA, CDR2 FQGTGA. This CDR3 reads CASSLTRRTGESSGANVLTF. The CDR3 region has the DNA TGTGCCAGCAGCTTAACTCGCCGGACAGGGGAATCCTCTGGGGCCAACGTCCTGACTTTC.

This chain joins TRBV13 and TRBJ1-2; the match to TRBD1 covers 7 bases. CDR1 is PRHDT, CDR2 FYEKMQ, per germline (reference sequence). CDR3 length: 20 residues. The trim removed 5 bases at V and 0 bases at J, leaving 21 bases unmatched. The chain's CDR3 is CASSRTKRGGTLSTNYGYTF. CDR3 nucleotides: TGTGCCAGCAGCCGTACAAAAAGAGGGGGCACTTTGAGTACTAACTATGGCTACACCTTC.

V usage is TRBV14 and J usage is TRBJ2-5; tentatively, D is TRBD2 (6 bases). Germline V gene lookup returns CDR1 SGHDN and CDR2 FVKESK. Trimming removed 4 bases from V and 3 bases from J, with 15 bases in between. The CDR3 loop spans 15 amino acids. The CDR3 region has the DNA TGTGCCAGCAGCCCGCGGGGACGGAAGGAAGAGACCCAGTACTTC. It encodes CASSPRGRKEETQYF.

The chain uses TRBV13 and TRBJ2-1; 8 bases match TRBD2. The CDR3 has 17 residues. CDR1 and CDR2 (germline): PRHDT, FYEKMQ (reference sequence). With 4 bases clipped from V and 7 bases from J, the junction kept 15 bases outside the gene matches. The CDR3 loop reads CASSSGRGGGRRNEQFF. CDR3 bases: TGTGCCAGCAGCTCAGGGCGTGGGGGCGGGAGGCGGAATGAGCAGTTCTTC.

The gene calls are TRBV4-3 and TRBJ1-1; D ambiguous. V was shortened by 0 bases and J by 6 bases, with 8 bases between the two germline ends. The CDR3 runs 13 residues. Germline CDR1 and CDR2: LGHNA and YSLEER. The CDR3 DNA reads TGCGCCAGCAGCCAAGATAGCCAGTCTGAAGCTTTCTTT. Its protein product is CASSQDSQSEAFF.

The V and J genes are TRBV5-1 and TRBJ2-1, with TRBD1 matching 9 bases. Germline lookup yields CDR1 SGHRS and CDR2 YFSETQ. The CDR3 has 18 residues. The ends lost 0 bases at V and 4 bases at J; junction bases unmatched: 11. The CDR3 is CASSLGPGRDRVYNEQFF. The DNA of the CDR3 is TGCGCCAGCAGCTTGGGCCCAGGCCGGGACAGGGTGTACAATGAGCAGTTCTTC. The full variable domain, completed using reference TRBV5-1 and TRBJ2-1, is KAGVTQTPRYLIKTRGQQVTLSCSPISGHRSVSWYQQTPGQGLQFLFEYFSETQRNKGNFPGRFSGRQFSNSRSEMNVSTLELGDSALYLCASSLGPGRDRVYNEQFFGPGTRLTVL.

This rearrangement joins TRBV6-1 to TRBJ1-2, with D tentatively TRBD1 (5 bases). CDR1 and CDR2 (germline): MNHNS, SASEGT. The V gene lost 7 bases and the J gene lost 6 bases, with 18 bases spanning the gap. The CDR3 runs 14 residues. The CDR3 nucleotides read TGTGCCAGCACTCCAGACGGGGGTGATCATGGCTACACCTTC. Its translation: CASTPDGGDHGYTF.

The genes are TRBV5-1 and TRBJ2-1; D is ambiguous. The CDR3 contains 12 residues. V shed 5 bases and J shed 15 bases, with 18 bases lying between them. Germline V CDR1 and CDR2: SGHRS, YFSETQ. The CDR3 region is CASSQDRRPRFF. The CDR3 nucleotides read TGCGCCAGCAGTCAGGATAGACGACCCCGGTTCTTC.

CDR3 residues: CASLVLWRARYEQYF. The CDR3 bases are TGTGCCAGCCTGGTGCTCTGGCGGGCCCGCTACGAGCAGTACTTC. This chain joins TRBV2 and TRBJ2-7, with D tentatively TRBD2 (5 bases). V dropped 8 bases and J dropped 3 bases, with 20 bases sitting between them. CDR3 size: 15 residues. The V gene's germline CDR1 is SNHLY and CDR2 FYNNEI. The full variable domain, completed using reference TRBV2 and TRBJ2-7, is EPEVTQTPSHQVTQMGQEVILRCVPISNHLYFYWYRQILGQKVEFLVSFYNNEISEKSEIFDDQFSVERPDGSNFTLKIRSTKLEDSAMYFCASLVLWRARYEQYFGPGTRLTVT.

The gene calls are TRBV5-1 and TRBJ2-5; 9 bases line up with TRBD1. The J call may be mistaken, given a closer DNA end match to TRBJ2-7. Germline lookup yields CDR1 SGHRS and CDR2 YFSETQ. CDR3 length equals 14 residues. CDR3: CASSWGQGRGEQYF. CDR3 sequence (DNA): TGCGCCAGCAGCTGGGGACAGGGTAGGGGCGAGCAGTACTTC.

The table lists this clone with a count of one. The chain couples TRBV10-1 to TRBJ2-7, with 12 bases lining up with TRBD2. This CDR3 has 16 residues. Germline V lookup: CDR1 WNHNN, CDR2 SYGVQD (reference sequence). V lost 5 bases to trimming and J lost 5 bases; unmatched junction nucleotides: 10. The CDR3 nucleotides read TGCGCCAGCAGTCCCCGGACTAGCGGGAAGGAGGACGAGCAGTACTTC. This encodes CASSPRTSGKEDEQYF.

This chain uses TRBV11-2 with TRBJ1-5, with a weak D call TRBD1 (5 bases). This CDR3 spans 18 amino acids. Trimming stripped 1 base from V and 0 bases from J, with 16 bases between. Germline CDR1 reads SGHAT; CDR2 reads FQNNGV. DNA for the CDR3: TGTGCCAGCAGCTTAGGCCCCTCTACAGGTGATAGCAATCAGCCCCAGCATTTT. Encoded protein: CASSLGPSTGDSNQPQHF.

The table lists this clone with a count of one. The rearrangement links TRBV10-3 to TRBJ1-2, with 7 bases that match TRBD1. Trimming removed 2 bases from V and 2 bases from J; junction bases left unmatched: 11. In germline, CDR1 is ENHRY, CDR2 SYGVKD. This CDR3 contains 17 residues. Here the CDR3 DNA reads TGTGCCATCAGTGAGCCGATCGGGACAGACGAAAACTATGGCTACACCTTC. This translates into CAISEPIGTDENYGYTF.

The V call is TRBV28, the J call TRBJ2-7; D remains ambiguous. The germline CDR1 and CDR2 sequences are MDHEN and SYDVKM. V shed 5 bases and J shed 6 bases, with 17 bases lying between them. This CDR3 comprises 14 residues. The CDR3 sequence: CASSRAPRISEQYF. The CDR3 DNA reads as TGTGCCAGCAGTCGCGCTCCGCGGATAAGCGAGCAGTACTTC.

The gene calls are TRBV6-4 and TRBJ1-5, with a possible D match to TRBD1 (5 bases). In germline, CDR1 is MRHNA, CDR2 SNTAGT. V lost 6 bases to trimming and J lost 3 bases, with 9 bases between them. The CDR3 contains 13 residues. CDR3 in DNA: TGTGCCAGCAGCACAGGTCTCAATCAGCCCCAGCATTTT. Translating gives CASSTGLNQPQHF.

The V call is TRBV28, the J call TRBJ1-1; weak D call: TRBD1 (6 bases). V lost 6 bases, J lost 1 base, and 15 bases lay in between. The CDR3 has 15 residues. Germline V gives CDR1 MDHEN, CDR2 SYDVKM. The CDR3 nucleotides read TGTGCCAGCAGGCGCCTGGACAGTCCGAACACTGAAGCTTTCTTT. Its protein is CASRRLDSPNTEAFF. The full variable domain, rest sourced from reference TRBV28 and TRBJ1-1, is DVKVTQSSRYLVKRTGEKVFLECVQDMDHENMFWYRQDPGLGLRLIYFSYDVKMKEKGDIPEGYSVSREKKERFSLILESASTNQTSMYLCASRRLDSPNTEAFFGQGTRLTVV.

This clone was observed once. This chain connects TRBV5-1 to TRBJ2-3; TRBD1 might be the D (6 bases). Germline V gives CDR1 SGHRS, CDR2 YFSETQ. The CDR3 sequence is 16 residues long. V lost 1 base, J lost 2 bases, and 14 bases lay in between. CDR3 DNA sequence: TGCGCCAGCAGCTTGAAATTGACAGGTTTCACAGATACGCAGTATTTT. Protein product: CASSLKLTGFTDTQYF.

V usage is TRBV4-3 and J usage is TRBJ1-1, with unresolved D. Germline loops: CDR1 LGHNA, CDR2 YSLEER. This CDR3 comprises 14 residues. Deletions cut 2 bases from V and 2 bases from J, with 9 bases between. CDR3 DNA sequence: TGCGCCAGCAGCCAATACCAGGTTAACACTGAAGCTTTCTTT. Its protein product is CASSQYQVNTEAFF.

The chain has TRBV11-1 and TRBJ1-2; 10 nucleotides match TRBD1. The CDR3 sequence is 14 residues long. The germline V gene has CDR1 SGHAT and CDR2 FQDESV (reference sequence). V lost 4 bases and J lost 8; bases outside the gene matches: 7. This CDR3 is CASSSPGTGVGYTF. In nucleotides, the CDR3 is TGTGCCAGCAGCTCGCCCGGGACAGGGGTCGGCTACACCTTC. Variable domain in full (rest from reference TRBV11-1 and TRBJ1-2): EAEVAQSPRYKITEKSQAVAFWCDPISGHATLYWYRQILGQGPELLVQFQDESVVDDSQLPKDRFSAERLKGVDSTLKIQPAELGDSAMYLCASSSPGTGVGYTFGSGTRLTVV.

The chain is built from TRBV27 and TRBJ2-1; TRBD1 matches at 10 bases. The CDR3 runs to 17 residues. The germline CDR1 and CDR2 sequences are MNHEY and SMNVEV (reference sequence). J lost 3 bases, V lost 6 bases, and 11 bases had no gene match. The CDR3, as DNA: TGTGCCAGCAGCCACGACAGGGGGCGCTTGGTCTACAATGAGCAGTTCTTC. Protein: CASSHDRGRLVYNEQFF.